The table lists the clone carrying this T cell receptor (beta chain) with many counts. Its specificity is unknown. The entry originates in a study of CD8+CD57+ T cells in acquired aplastic anemia. Study-wide context: Across the sorted CD4+ and CD8+ cells, DNA amounts averaged roughly 3 ug. Findings of the study overall: The study identified almost 30 CD8+ CDR3 sequences shared by patients and controls. Levels of CD8+ Simpson's diversity were not significantly distinct in patients versus controls.

CDR3 and TCR beta VDJ profiling relied on genomic DNA as the template. TCRdb reprocessed the reads via MiXCR and lists one record per CDR3 protein. The profile shows approximately 380,000 distinct CDR3 sequences, under 80% of them singletons. Germline V gene lookup returns CDR1 SGHVS and CDR2 FQNEAQ. This CDR3 contains 15 residues. V was clipped by 5 bases and J by 5 bases; unmatched bases: 11. Material for sequencing was sorted CD4+, CD8+, or CD8+CD57+ T cells (not recorded which) from PBMCs. The source of this sequence is a human donor in good health, serving as a control. This chain joins TRBV7-8 and TRBJ2-7; 8 nucleotides line up with TRBD1. CDR3 protein: CASSLPTGVRDEQYF. CDR3 sequence (DNA): TGTGCCAGCAGCCTCCCGACAGGGGTGAGGGACGAGCAGTACTTC.